This entry lists 17 T cell receptor beta chains sequenced from one sample in a study of blood T cell repertoires in COVID-19. Libraries were prepared by immunoSEQ multiplex PCR; TCRdb keeps only in-frame clonotypes and omits some of them. The data contain about 69,000 clones, over 70% of them singletons. Sequencing was carried out using peripheral blood. These receptors were collected from a man aged 55 to 70 with acute or convalescent COVID-19.

The chain employs TRBV9 and TRBJ2-1; TRBD1 matches at 8 bases. The ends lost 0 bases at V and 10 bases at J; junction bases unmatched: 9. This CDR3 comprises 15 residues. The germline CDR1 and CDR2 sequences are SGDLS and YYNGEE. The CDR3: CASSVGTGRTEEQFF. CDR3 in DNA: TGTGCCAGCAGCGTAGGGACAGGGCGAACAGAGGAGCAGTTCTTC.

This chain uses TRBV2 with TRBJ2-3; D not certain. CDR1 is SNHLY, CDR2 FYNNEI, per germline. Trimming took 6 bases from V and 2 from J, leaving 3 bases between them. The CDR3 contains 11 residues. The CDR3 bases are TGTGCCAGCAGCCTCACAGATACGCAGTATTTT. This translates into CASSLTDTQYF.

The chain employs TRBV5-8 and TRBJ2-7; 10 bases line up with TRBD1. The CDR3 spans 14 residues. CDR1 and CDR2 from the germline V gene are SGHTS and YDEGEE. Germline trimming cut 6 bases from V and 5 bases from J; bases unmatched to any gene: 8. CDR3 DNA sequence: TGTGCCAGCAACCCGGGACAGGGGCAGGACGAGCAGTACTTC. As protein: CASNPGQGQDEQYF.

This clone came up once. The chain recombines TRBV25-1 with TRBJ2-7; D possibly corresponds to TRBD2 (6 bases). Deletions cut 2 bases from V and 0 bases from J, with 11 bases between. Germline V CDR1 and CDR2: MGHDK, SYGVNS. There are 15 residues in the CDR3. The CDR3 DNA is TGTGCCAGCAGTGAACTGTCGGGGGACTCCTACGAGCAGTACTTC. It specifies CASSELSGDSYEQYF.

Concerning this clone itself: This specimen includes other DNA sequences encoding the same CDR3. This chain connects TRBV5-4 to TRBJ2-1, with D perhaps matching TRBD2 (5 bases). The V gene's germline CDR1 is SGHNT and CDR2 YYREEE (reference sequence). The CDR3 is 13 residues long. V lost 0 bases, J lost 7 bases, and 8 bases lay in between. CDR3 nucleotide sequence: TGTGCCAGCAGCTTGGCCCGGGGAAATGAGCAGTTCTTC. It is translated as CASSLARGNEQFF.

V and J are TRBV5-4 and TRBJ1-1; no firm D call. CDR1 SGHNT and CDR2 YYREEE come from the germline V gene (reference sequence). The V gene lost 1 base and the J gene lost 0 bases, with 13 bases spanning the gap. This CDR3 contains 16 residues. The CDR3 DNA is TGTGCCAGCAGCTTGTGGGCAGGAAACCTGAACACTGAAGCTTTCTTT. It encodes CASSLWAGNLNTEAFF.

The chain recombines TRBV28 with TRBJ1-2; D remains unclear. Trimming shortened V by 7 bases and J by 6 bases, and 18 bases separated the two germline ends. The CDR3 has 14 residues. Germline V gene data show CDR1 as MDHEN and CDR2 as SYDVKM. The CDR3 nucleotides read TGTGCCAGCACCACCACCACGGGGTCTCATGGCTACACCTTC. As protein: CASTTTTGSHGYTF.

Only one count was recorded for this clone. This chain joins TRBV9 and TRBJ1-2; D unclear. The V gene lost 1 base and the J gene lost 2 bases, with 15 bases spanning the gap. Germline CDR1 SGDLS, CDR2 YYNGEE. This CDR3 has 16 residues. The CDR3 loop reads CASSVSPGLTNYGYTF. In nucleotides, the CDR3 is TGTGCCAGCAGCGTATCCCCAGGACTGACAAACTATGGCTACACCTTC.

The V call is TRBV5-1, the J call TRBJ2-7; TRBD1 might be the D (6 bases). V lost 5 bases and J 4 bases, leaving 19 bases between the germline ends. Germline CDR1 is SGHRS and CDR2 is YFSETQ. This CDR3 contains 15 residues. The CDR3, as DNA: TGCGCCAGCAGTTTAACTCACAGGGAAGGGTACGAGCAGTACTTC. Amino acids: CASSLTHREGYEQYF.

This clone occurred once. This rearrangement joins TRBV7-5 to TRBJ1-3; the D segment call TRBD1 is taken from the table without a DNA check. TRBV7-5 has pseudogene status. This CDR3 region has 17 residues. The CDR3 nucleotides read TGTGTCAGAAGCCACCGGGACAAAAATCACTCTGGAAACACCATATATTTT. It yields the protein CVRSHRDKNHSGNTIYF.

The V gene is TRBV30, the J gene TRBJ2-3; 7 bases line up with TRBD1. The CDR3 is 14 amino acids. Germline CDR1 reads GTSNPN; CDR2 reads SVGIG (reference sequence). The V segment lost 2 bases and the J segment 5 bases; nucleotides outside the gene matches: 7. CDR3 bases: TGTGCCTGGAGTCGCAAGACAGGGAGAGATACGCAGTATTTT. It translates to CAWSRKTGRDTQYF.

The gene calls are TRBV4-3 and TRBJ2-3; perhaps TRBD1 as D (8 bases). The CDR3 consists of 17 residues. The V and J ends lost 1 base and 1 base respectively, with 15 bases between them. Germline V gene sequence: CDR1 LGHNA, CDR2 YSLEER. The CDR3 sequence: CASSQATGGGRTDTQYF. For the CDR3, the DNA is TGCGCCAGCAGCCAAGCAACAGGGGGGGGACGCACAGATACGCAGTATTTT.

V and J are TRBV4-2 and TRBJ1-5; no clear D. V was pared by 1 base and J by 0 bases, with 4 bases between. CDR1 is LGHNA, CDR2 YNFKEQ, per germline. The CDR3 is 14 residues long. CDR3 protein: CASSQAGSNQPQHF. CDR3 coding DNA: TGTGCCAGCAGCCAAGCAGGTAGCAATCAGCCCCAGCATTTT.

In its sample, this clone was seen a few times. This sequence joins TRBV7-3 and TRBJ1-1; a weak D match, TRBD1 (6 bases). Per germline, CDR1 SGHTA and CDR2 FQGTGA. V was pared by 4 bases and J by 6 bases, with 12 bases between. The CDR3 is made up of 13 amino acids. CDR3 sequence: CASSSRRQAEAFF. The CDR3 DNA reads as TGTGCCAGCAGCTCCAGGAGACAGGCTGAAGCTTTCTTT.

The chain uses TRBV5-1 and TRBJ2-5; D remains ambiguous. Germline CDR1 SGHRS, CDR2 YFSETQ. Trimming took 3 bases from V and 2 from J, leaving 5 bases between them. There are 12 residues in the CDR3. The CDR3 nucleotides are TGCGCCAGCAGCTCGTTACAAGAGACCCAGTACTTC. Encoded protein: CASSSLQETQYF.

This clone has only a few counts. The chain employs TRBV6-4 and TRBJ2-2, with D tentatively TRBD1 (6 bases). CDR3 size: 17 residues. Trimming removed 2 bases from V and 3 bases from J, with 16 bases in between. Germline CDR1 is MRHNA and CDR2 is SNTAGT. The CDR3 DNA follows: TGTGCCAGCAGTGACACTTTGGACAGCTCCCACACCGGGGAGCTGTTTTTT. It specifies CASSDTLDSSHTGELFF.

The chain joins TRBV4-3 to TRBJ1-1; TRBD1 matches at 10 bases. The CDR3 is 18 amino acids. V lost 0 bases to trimming and J lost 4 bases; unmatched junction nucleotides: 11. CDR1 is LGHNA, CDR2 YSLEER, per germline. This CDR3 reads CASSQDWGKWTGGTEAFF. In DNA form, the CDR3 reads TGCGCCAGCAGCCAAGATTGGGGAAAATGGACAGGGGGCACTGAAGCTTTCTTT.